This T cell receptor (beta chain) was obtained from a study of T cells in Graves' hyperthyroidism and ophthalmopathy. For the study at large: Peripheral blood was secured at the point of initial diagnosis, before any treatment.

Researchers took RNA transcripts and amplified the TCR beta CDR3 regions from them. HTBI primers were used for first-round RT-PCR of the TCR CDR3. TCRdb re-called the multiplex PCR reads through MiXCR, storing one row per CDR3 protein. The sample yields hundreds of thousands of distinct CDR3 sequences, 35% seen once. Absent ophthalmopathy progression within 18 months defined stable Graves' hyperthyroidism. From roughly 10 ml of fresh peripheral blood, PBMCs were isolated. This clonotype was sampled from a woman between 35 and 50 years old with Graves' hyperthyroidism. Sequencing was carried out using blood.

The CDR3 loop reads CASTLTSGGADTGELFF. In nucleotides, the CDR3 is TGTGCCAGCACCCTGACTAGCGGGGGGGCGGACACCGGGGAGCTGTTTTTT. This rearrangement joins TRBV7-9 to TRBJ2-2; 14 nucleotides agree with TRBD2. Per germline, CDR1 SEHNR and CDR2 FQNEAQ (reference sequence). The CDR3 length is 17 residues. Germline trimming cut 7 bases from V and 3 bases from J; bases unmatched to any gene: 7. Full variable domain (outside the CDR3, taken from reference TRBV7-9 and TRBJ2-2): DTGVSQNPRHKITKRGQNVTFRCDPISEHNRLYWYRQTLGQGPEFLTYFQNEAQLEKSRLLSDRFSAERPKGSFSTLEIQRTEQGDSAMYLCASTLTSGGADTGELFFGEGSRLTVL.